This entry features one T cell receptor (beta chain) sequence. What this receptor recognizes is not known. The sample holds no much larger clone one base away, and base qualities are not on file. The data derive from a study of blood T cell repertoires in COVID-19 (dated by TCRdb to the early 2020s). Background on the whole study: Samples from collaborators originated in the United States, Italy and Spain and spanned both the acute and convalescent phases of COVID-19. Deeply sampled blood TCRbeta repertoires from subjects exposed to, actively infected with, or recovered from COVID-19 were included in the dataset. The material from the prospective study consisted of cDNA or gDNA derived from T cells, B-cell-depleted T cells, or PBMCs. The samples were drawn from the first 160 participants of the ongoing ImmuneRACE study and from 950 to 1,500 subjects provided by 6 global collaborators. A de-identified subject ID, COVID-19 status, age in years and sex were almost always included in the sample metadata. HLA class I and class II types, where available, came from metadata supplied by the sample provider rather than from assay-based typing. The repertoires were released in a freely available public database intended as a resource for research on the immune response to SARS-CoV-2.

Each collaborating institution followed its own protocols to collect whole blood in K2EDTA tubes. For TCRbeta analysis, collaborator samples were shipped as frozen whole blood, as isolated PBMCs, or as DNA extracted from either sample type. TCRbeta CDR3 regions were amplified from genomic DNA by means of the immunoSEQ Assay, a bias-controlled multiplex PCR. Per the source publication's procedure: Nucleated cell counts per sample were estimated from amplification of reference gene primers within the assay. To quantify the absolute abundance of each unique TCRbeta CDR3 rearrangement, sequence reads were collapsed and filtered. Productive Simpson clonality was computed per sample as the square root of Simpson's diversity index over productive rearrangements. TCRdb carries this immuneACCESS record with in-frame sequences only. Its versions omit some clonotypes, under half of them owing to an unresolved V gene in the studies checked, with the rest unexplained. V and J calls and clone size are those listed in that table; D and trimming were worked out from the DNA. The sample records approximately 240,000 clones, roughly 80% of which are singletons. More than 4.5% of the sample is taken by the ten largest.

The full study reports these points: The quantity of clinical and demographic metadata differed by source and by participant and was supplied without curation.

Spanning cysteine to phenylalanine, the CDR3 consists of 13 amino acids. Just the 39-base CDR3 DNA is kept, in frame starting at base 1. The germline V gene (reference sequence) provides CDR1 SEHNR and CDR2 FQNEAQ. Sequenced sample: peripheral blood. Recombination joined TRBV7-9 with TRBJ1-3; 5 matching bases give a weak D call of TRBD1. The source is an elderly woman with active or convalescent COVID-19. The DNA reads as follows: TGTGGGGTGGACAAGAGCTCTGGAAACACCATATATTTT. This encodes CGVDKSSGNTIYF.